These 14 T cell receptor beta chains were sequenced from one sample in a study of T-cell reconstitution after alpha-beta-depleted transplantation in children. Library preparation (for TCRbeta) was performed with unique molecular identifiers. TCRdb analysed the PCR reads with MiXCR anew, one entry per CDR3 protein. The table shows some 830,000 distinct CDR3 sequences, with around 17% occurring only once. The sample in question was PBMCs, mostly from graft donor cells, obtained 360 days after TCRalphabeta/CD19-depleted stem cell transplant. The receptors shown here come from a male patient between 10 and 17 years old who had a stem cell transplant for acute lymphoblastic leukemia, so the T cells may come from the graft donor.

The rearrangement links TRBV15 to TRBJ1-5; D not certain. The CDR3 has 14 residues. V lost 0 bases and J lost 5, with 8 bases in between. In germline, CDR1 is LNHNV, CDR2 YYDKDF (reference sequence). The CDR3 DNA sequence: TGTGCCACCAGCAGAGATAGTACGGATCAGCCCCAGCATTTT. This encodes CATSRDSTDQPQHF.

This clonotype appeared a few times. V is TRBV4-1 and J is TRBJ2-5; no firm D call. The germline V gene encodes CDR1 MGHRA and CDR2 YSYEKL. The CDR3 is 17 amino acids. Deletions cut 1 base from V and 1 base from J, with 16 bases between. The DNA of the CDR3 is TGCGCCAGCAGCCAAGGTCGGGCATTCCTAAGCCAAGAGACCCAGTACTTC. Translating gives CASSQGRAFLSQETQYF.

The chain has TRBV29-1 and TRBJ2-1, with 9 bases that match TRBD2. The CDR3 is made up of 14 amino acids. Germline V CDR1 and CDR2: SQVTM, ANQGSEA. The V gene end was trimmed by 4 bases and the J gene end by 5 bases; junction bases not matched to a gene: 6. The CDR3 reads CSVAGLAENNEQFF. The CDR3 nucleotides read TGCAGCGTTGCGGGACTAGCTGAAAACAATGAGCAGTTCTTC.

This clonotype appeared many times. This sequence joins TRBV7-2 and TRBJ2-7, with D perhaps matching TRBD2 (6 bases). Germline V lookup: CDR1 SGHTA, CDR2 FQGNSA. The CDR3 runs to 15 residues. Trimming removed 1 base at V and 1 base at J, with 11 bases between. CDR3: CASSLVDGSSYEQYF. CDR3 nucleotide sequence: TGTGCCAGCAGCTTAGTGGACGGGAGTTCCTACGAGCAGTACTTC.

The table lists this clonotype with a few counts. The genes are TRBV2 and TRBJ2-7; a possible D gene is TRBD2 (6 bases). Germline-derived CDR1 and CDR2 are SNHLY and FYNNEI. This CDR3 contains 14 residues. V was shortened by 6 bases and J by 4 bases, with 16 bases between the two germline ends. In DNA form, the CDR3 reads TGTGCCAGCAGGGGGACTTTCCTAGGGTACGAGCAGTACTTC. Translation: CASRGTFLGYEQYF.

The chain carries TRBV6-4 and TRBJ2-1, with D possibly matching TRBD2 (6 bases). Germline V lookup: CDR1 MRHNA, CDR2 SNTAGT. This CDR3 region has 14 residues. V lost 5 bases and J 2 bases, leaving 10 bases between the germline ends. DNA for the CDR3: TGTGCCAGCAGTAAGAGACTAGCCTACAATGAGCAGTTCTTC. Amino acids: CASSKRLAYNEQFF.

This rearrangement joins TRBV15 to TRBJ2-7; no definite D call. CDR3 length: 12 amino acids. V was clipped by 5 bases and J by 7 bases, with 12 bases between them. Germline CDR1 is LNHNV and CDR2 is YYDKDF (reference sequence). The CDR3 region is CATSLDAGEQYF. CDR3 DNA: TGTGCCACCAGCCTGGATGCCGGAGAGCAGTACTTC.

This clonotype has a count of ten or more. The V gene is TRBV11-2, the J gene TRBJ2-7, with 7 bases lining up with TRBD2. Trimming took 4 bases from V and 0 from J; bases not matched to a gene: 6. Germline CDR1 is SGHAT and CDR2 is FQNNGV. The CDR3 is 15 amino acids. CDR3 residues: CASSSVRGDSYEQYF. In nucleotides, the CDR3 is TGTGCCAGCAGCTCCGTCCGGGGGGACTCCTACGAGCAGTACTTC.

Many counts were recorded for this clonotype. The rearrangement links TRBV7-9 to TRBJ1-2; D is uncertain. The CDR3 has 13 residues. Trimming took off 1 base at V and 1 base at J, with 4 bases between the two ends. Germline V lookup: CDR1 SEHNR, CDR2 FQNEAQ (reference sequence). CDR3 sequence: CASSLENNYGYTF. DNA for the CDR3: TGTGCCAGCAGCTTAGAAAATAACTATGGCTACACCTTC.

CDR3 protein: CASSLVLRGQGGYTF. The CDR3 DNA follows: TGTGCCAGCAGCTTAGTCCTGAGGGGGCAGGGTGGCTACACCTTC. The rearrangement uses TRBV7-2 and TRBJ1-2, with 7 bases aligning to TRBD1. The V and J ends lost 1 base and 7 bases, in that order; junction bases with no gene match: 9. The CDR3 has 15 residues. Germline V lookup: CDR1 SGHTA, CDR2 FQGNSA. The full variable domain, rest sourced from reference TRBV7-2 and TRBJ1-2, is GAGVSQSPSNKVTEKGKDVELRCDPISGHTALYWYRQSLGQGLEFLIYFQGNSAPDKSGLPSDRFSAERTGGSVSTLTIQRTQQEDSAVYLCASSLVLRGQGGYTFGSGTRLTVV.

The chain employs TRBV20-1 and TRBJ2-3; no firm D call. Trimming shortened V by 1 base and J by 10 bases, and 15 bases separated the two germline ends. This CDR3 comprises 13 residues. The V gene's germline CDR1 is DFQATT and CDR2 SNEGSKA (reference sequence). This chain's CDR3 is CSARAALTRPQYF. DNA for the CDR3: TGCAGTGCTAGAGCCGCGCTGACCCGTCCGCAGTATTTT.

There are a few counts of this clonotype. The rearrangement links TRBV6-5 to TRBJ2-7; D is possibly TRBD1 (6 bases). CDR3 length: 14 residues. Germline CDR1 MNHEY, CDR2 SVGAGI. The V end was cut by 2 bases, the J end by 3 bases, with 11 bases between. The CDR3 protein is CASSYVQGSYEQYF. The CDR3 nucleotides are TGTGCCAGCAGTTACGTACAGGGCAGCTACGAGCAGTACTTC.

The table lists this clonotype with a few counts. The chain recombines TRBV5-1 with TRBJ2-2, with 14 bases fitting TRBD2. The J segment lost 6 bases and the V segment lost 0 bases, leaving 4 bases of the junction unmatched. This CDR3 comprises 17 residues. Germline V gene sequence: CDR1 SGHRS, CDR2 YFSETQ. This CDR3 is CASSLAGLAGGAGELFF. The CDR3, as DNA: TGCGCCAGCAGCTTGGCTGGACTAGCGGGAGGTGCCGGGGAGCTGTTTTTT.

The chain is built from TRBV29-1 and TRBJ2-5; 8 positions agree with TRBD2. Germline V gene sequence: CDR1 SQVTM, CDR2 ANQGSEA. V trimming: 6 bases; J trimming: 5 bases; junction bases outside the gene matches: 8. CDR3 size: 13 residues. CDR3 in amino acids: CSVDQGLGETQYF. The CDR3 DNA is TGCAGCGTGGACCAGGGACTAGGGGAGACCCAGTACTTC.